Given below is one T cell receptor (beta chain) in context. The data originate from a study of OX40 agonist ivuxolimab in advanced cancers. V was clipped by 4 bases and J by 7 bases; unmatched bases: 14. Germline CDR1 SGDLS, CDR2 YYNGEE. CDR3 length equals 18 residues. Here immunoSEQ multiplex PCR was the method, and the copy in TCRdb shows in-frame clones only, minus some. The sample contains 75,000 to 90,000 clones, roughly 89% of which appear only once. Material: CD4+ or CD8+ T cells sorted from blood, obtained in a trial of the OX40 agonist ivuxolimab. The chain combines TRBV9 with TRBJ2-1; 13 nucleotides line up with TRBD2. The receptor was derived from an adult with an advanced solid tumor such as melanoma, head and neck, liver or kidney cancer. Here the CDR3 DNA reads TGTGCCAGCAGCCTCGAGGGGACTAGCGGGGTCGTACAAAATGAGCAGTTCTTC. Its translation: CASSLEGTSGVVQNEQFF.